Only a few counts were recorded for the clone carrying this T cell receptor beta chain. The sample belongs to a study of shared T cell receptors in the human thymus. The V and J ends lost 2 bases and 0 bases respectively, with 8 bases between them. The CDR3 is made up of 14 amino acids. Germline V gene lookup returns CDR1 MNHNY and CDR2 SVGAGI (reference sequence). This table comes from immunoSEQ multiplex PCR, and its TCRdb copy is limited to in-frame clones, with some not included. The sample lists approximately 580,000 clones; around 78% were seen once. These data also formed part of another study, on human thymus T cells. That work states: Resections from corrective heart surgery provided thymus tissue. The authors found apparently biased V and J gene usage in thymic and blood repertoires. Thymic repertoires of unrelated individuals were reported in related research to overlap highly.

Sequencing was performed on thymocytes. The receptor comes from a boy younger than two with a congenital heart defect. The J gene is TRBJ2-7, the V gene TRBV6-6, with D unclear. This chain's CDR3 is CASSYGQVSYEQYF. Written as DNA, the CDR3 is TGTGCCAGCAGTTACGGTCAGGTCTCCTACGAGCAGTACTTC.